This entry lists 22 T cell receptor beta chains sequenced from one sample in a study of molecular identifiers for immune sequencing clone quantification. A single record per CDR3 protein comes from TCRdb applying MiXCR to the PCR reads. This sample has a few hundred thousand distinct CDR3 sequences, with 24% found just once. Sequenced: naive CD8+ T cells from blood, with Jurkat cell RNA spiked in. The subset denotes: FACS-sorted CD8+CD4-CCR7+CD45RA+ naive T cells. Receptors originate from a human donor in good health. Some libraries in this study had Jurkat cell RNA spiked in.

This chain links TRBV4-3 with TRBJ1-1; 7 bases are a match to TRBD1. This CDR3 is built from 16 residues. Germline CDR1 is LGHNA and CDR2 is YSLEER. Germline trimming cut 2 bases from V and 5 bases from J; bases unmatched to any gene: 11. CDR3 loop: CASSQNPQGVGTEAFF. CDR3 in DNA: TGCGCCAGCAGCCAAAATCCCCAGGGGGTGGGTACTGAAGCTTTCTTT.

This clonotype showed up many times. The rearrangement joins TRBV7-9 to TRBJ2-5; D gene unclear. This CDR3 has 13 residues. Trimming stripped 5 bases from V and 4 bases from J, with 11 bases between. Per the germline V gene, CDR1 is SEHNR and CDR2 is FQNEAQ (reference sequence). The CDR3 region is CASSPAWGETQYF. The CDR3 DNA is TGTGCCAGCAGCCCCGCCTGGGGAGAGACCCAGTACTTC. Complete variable domain (other parts from reference TRBV7-9 and TRBJ2-5): DTGVSQNPRHKITKRGQNVTFRCDPISEHNRLYWYRQTLGQGPEFLTYFQNEAQLEKSRLLSDRFSAERPKGSFSTLEIQRTEQGDSAMYLCASSPAWGETQYFGPGTRLLVL.

This clonotype was observed a few times. CDR3 DNA sequence: TGTGCCAGTCAGGACGGTAACACTGAAGCTTTCTTT. Translation gives CASQDGNTEAFF. The chain is built from TRBV19 and TRBJ1-1, with no clear D. V dropped 8 bases and J dropped 2 bases, with 9 bases sitting between them. The CDR3 runs to 12 residues. CDR1 is LNHDA and CDR2 is SQIVND in the germline V gene (reference sequence).

In the case of this clonotype: The junction and the germline gene differ at one end; a read error may be behind it. The genes are TRBV2 and TRBJ1-5; tentatively, D is TRBD1 (6 bases). This CDR3 is 15 amino acids long. The V gene's germline CDR1 is SNHLY and CDR2 FYNNEI. The CDR3 sequence: CASSALPGDNQPKHF. The CDR3 nucleotides are TGTGCCAGCAGTGCACTACCAGGGGACAATCAGCCCAAGCATTTT. Full variable domain (remainder filled in from reference TRBV2 and TRBJ1-5): EPEVTQTPSHQVTQMGQEVILRCVPISNHLYFYWYRQILGQKVEFLVSFYNNEISEKSEIFDDQFSVERPDGSNFTLKIRSTKLEDSAMYFCASSALPGDNQPKHFGDGTRLSIL.

In this sample, this clonotype turned up a few times. V usage is TRBV9 and J usage is TRBJ2-3; D is ambiguous. With 0 bases removed from V and 1 base from J, the gap between germline ends came to 9 bases. Looked up from germline, CDR1 is SGDLS and CDR2 is YYNGEE. This CDR3 has 15 amino acids. The DNA of the CDR3 is TGTGCCAGCAGCGTAGGGACGGTCGGCACAGATACGCAGTATTTT. It yields the protein CASSVGTVGTDTQYF.

In regard to this clonotype: A read error is possible here, since a much larger clone lies one base away. The chain recombines TRBV9 with TRBJ1-1, with D perhaps TRBD1 (5 bases). In germline, CDR1 is SGDLS, CDR2 YYNGEE. The CDR3 has 16 residues. CDR3 in DNA: TGTGCCAGCTGCGTAGGGGCAGGGTTTGCGGACACTGAAGCTTTCTTT. Its protein is CASCVGAGFADTEAFF.

The sample holds one count of this clonotype. A much larger clone differs from this one at a single base, so this may be a read error. The chain is built from TRBV2 and TRBJ1-1; D is unclear. From germline, CDR1 is SNHLY and CDR2 FYNNEI. The CDR3 runs 10 residues. The CDR3: CACSYTEAFF. CDR3 nucleotide sequence: TGTGCCTGCAGTTACACTGAAGCTTTCTTT.

Notes on this clonotype: It may be a read error: a sequence one base away is much more abundant. This rearrangement joins TRBV9 to TRBJ2-2; 8 nucleotides line up with TRBD1. The CDR3 has 14 amino acids. The germline gives CDR1 SGDLS, CDR2 YYNGEE. V was clipped by 4 bases and J by 5 bases; unmatched bases: 4. For the CDR3, the DNA is TGTGCCAGCAGCAATCAGGGGGCAACCGGGGAGCTGTTTTTT. Amino acids: CASSNQGATGELFF.

This clonotype has more than one count but fewer than ten. V gene TRBV6-5 combines with J gene TRBJ1-1; the D gene is possibly TRBD1 (6 bases). CDR1 and CDR2 from the germline V gene are MNHEY and SVGAGI. The V end lost 0 bases, the J end lost 6 bases, and 14 bases lay between the germline ends. The CDR3 totals 15 residues. CDR3 region: CASSYSLQGGSEAFF. The CDR3 nucleotides are TGTGCCAGCAGTTACTCCCTACAGGGCGGGTCTGAAGCTTTCTTT.

A note on this clonotype: This may be a read error, as it is one base from a much larger clone. The V gene is TRBV5-3, the J gene TRBJ2-7; D is undetermined. TRBV5-3 has ORF status, its function being uncertain. The CDR3 totals 13 residues. CDR3 coding DNA: TGTGCCAGCAGCTGGCAGGTGGCTGACGAGCAGTACTTC. Translated, it gives CASSWQVADEQYF.

Details on this clonotype: A much more abundant neighbour one base away suggests this may be a read error. V usage is TRBV6-6 and J usage is TRBJ2-7; possible D gene TRBD1, 6 bases. There are 16 residues in the CDR3. V was clipped by 1 base and J by 2 bases, with 15 bases between them. Germline assignment: CDR1 MNHNY and CDR2 SVGAGI (reference sequence). CDR3 DNA sequence: TGTGCCAGCAGTTACTTAACAGTGACAGGAACCTACGAGCAGTACTTC. This sequence encodes CASSYLTVTGTYEQYF.

The chain combines TRBV19 with TRBJ2-2, with D perhaps TRBD1 (6 bases). Trimming took 3 bases from V and 5 from J, leaving 7 bases between them. Germline V gene lookup returns CDR1 LNHDA and CDR2 SQIVND (reference sequence). This CDR3 is 13 amino acids long. CDR3 region: CASSIRGTGELFF. The CDR3 DNA is TGTGCCAGTAGTATCAGGGGAACCGGGGAGCTGTTTTTT.

Details on this clonotype: Being one base from a much bigger clone, this may be a read error. The chain recombines TRBV12-3 or TRBV12-4 with TRBJ2-3; D remains ambiguous. The CDR3 has 13 residues. The V and J ends lost 2 bases and 4 bases respectively, with 7 bases between them. CDR3 in amino acids: CASSLLSADTQYF. CDR3 in DNA: TGTGCCAGCAGTTTACTTTCGGCAGATACGCAGTATTTT.

This clonotype was seen ten or more times. The chain joins TRBV7-6 to TRBJ2-5; 13 bases are shared with TRBD2. The CDR3 extends over 18 amino acids. Unmatched junction bases numbered 13, after V lost 5 bases and J lost 4 bases. From germline, CDR1 is SGHVS and CDR2 FNYEAQ. The CDR3 DNA sequence: TGTGCCAGCAGCCTTCCGTCGGGACTAGCGGGGCCTACAGAGACCCAGTACTTC. Its protein is CASSLPSGLAGPTETQYF.

V and J are TRBV9 and TRBJ1-4, with D maybe TRBD1 (6 bases). Germline V gives CDR1 SGDLS, CDR2 YYNGEE. With 3 bases removed from V and 4 bases from J, the gap between germline ends came to 10 bases. The CDR3 sequence is 14 residues long. CDR3 DNA sequence: TGTGCCAGCAGCGCCGGACAGTTTAATGAAAAACTGTTTTTT. It codes for CASSAGQFNEKLFF.

The chain employs TRBV20-1 and TRBJ2-7; no clear D. Trimming left V 6 bases short and J 1 base short, with 10 bases between. CDR3 length equals 12 residues. Germline V gene sequence: CDR1 DFQATT, CDR2 SNEGSKA (reference sequence). The CDR3: CSATAESYEQYF. The CDR3 DNA reads as TGCAGTGCCACGGCAGAGTCCTACGAGCAGTACTTC.

Remarks on this clonotype: This may arise from a read error, as a much more abundant clone is one base away. CDR3: CASSLYEVGYEPQQF. The CDR3 DNA sequence: TGTGCCAGCAGTTTGTACGAGGTCGGGTATGAGCCCCAGCAGTTT. The V and J genes are TRBV12-3 or TRBV12-4 and TRBJ1-5; D is unresolved. This CDR3 is built from 15 residues.

This rearrangement joins TRBV6-5 to TRBJ2-1; weak D call: TRBD1 (5 bases). Germline CDR1 is MNHEY and CDR2 is SVGAGI. CDR3 length: 14 amino acids. V was cut by 2 bases and J by 8 bases, with 13 bases left in between. The CDR3: CASSYIQGIHEQFF. The CDR3 DNA is TGTGCCAGCAGTTACATCCAGGGAATCCATGAGCAGTTCTTC.

This clonotype has ten or more counts. The chain uses TRBV7-6 and TRBJ1-1; the D is unclear. V was cut by 1 base and J by 1 base, with 10 bases left in between. The CDR3 consists of 15 residues. Germline CDR1 reads SGHVS; CDR2 reads FNYEAQ. This CDR3 is CASSLVVGENTEAFF. For the CDR3, the DNA is TGTGCCAGCAGCTTAGTTGTCGGGGAGAACACTGAAGCTTTCTTT.

This clonotype was seen a handful of times. The rearrangement uses TRBV7-9 and TRBJ2-5; the match to TRBD2 covers 7 bases. The CDR3 loop spans 14 amino acids. Germline V CDR1 and CDR2: SEHNR, FQNEAQ (reference sequence). V was clipped by 3 bases and J by 5 bases; unmatched bases: 6. The CDR3 DNA sequence: TGTGCCAGCAGCTTTAGCGGGTTGGAGGAGACCCAGTACTTC. Amino acids: CASSFSGLEETQYF. Full variable domain (rest looked up from reference TRBV7-9 and TRBJ2-5): DTGVSQNPRHKITKRGQNVTFRCDPISEHNRLYWYRQTLGQGPEFLTYFQNEAQLEKSRLLSDRFSAERPKGSFSTLEIQRTEQGDSAMYLCASSFSGLEETQYFGPGTRLLVL.

This clonotype was seen many times. This sequence joins TRBV12-3 or TRBV12-4 and TRBJ2-7; 10 nucleotides align to TRBD1. J was trimmed by 4 bases and V by 5 bases; bases with no gene match: 14. The CDR3 has 17 residues. CDR3 nucleotide sequence: TGTGCCAGCAGTCTCAGATTACCGGGACAGGGGTGGTACGAGCAGTACTTC. This codes for CASSLRLPGQGWYEQYF.

This clonotype has at least ten counts. The chain recombines TRBV6-2 or TRBV6-3 with TRBJ2-7; no clear D. V lost 2 bases and J lost 2, with 7 bases in between. Germline lookup yields CDR1 MNHEY and CDR2 SVGEGT. The CDR3 has 13 residues. This chain's CDR3 is CASSYAQAYEQYF. The DNA for the CDR3 is TGTGCCAGCAGTTACGCCCAAGCCTACGAGCAGTACTTC.